The entry that follows covers one T cell receptor (beta chain) sequence. The sample holds other DNA sequences that translate to the same CDR3. This sample stems from a study of blood T cell repertoires in COVID-19. In the original workflow: Scientists estimated how many nucleated cells there were by amplifying reference gene primers. Method: immunoSEQ multiplex PCR; TCRdb's copy keeps in-frame clones and lacks some. Clone size and V and J calls were adopted from that table, with D and trimming inferred from the DNA. Of 150,000 to 200,000 clones listed, approximately 85% were seen once; the top ten hold around 9.8%. V lost 1 base to trimming and J lost 1 base; unmatched junction nucleotides: 2. CDR1 is KGHSH and CDR2 is LQKENI in the germline V gene. The CDR3 is 16 residues long.

Sequencing was performed on peripheral blood. The sequence was collected from an elderly woman with acute or convalescent COVID-19. V and J are TRBV18 and TRBJ2-3, with 10 bases that match TRBD2. The CDR3 is CASSPRTSGGTDTQYF. In nucleotides, the CDR3 is TGTGCCAGCTCACCACGAACTAGCGGGGGCACAGATACGCAGTATTTT. The whole variable domain, filled in from reference TRBV18 and TRBJ2-3, reads NAGVMQNPRHLVRRRGQEARLRCSPMKGHSHVYWYRQLPEEGLKFMVYLQKENIIDESGMPKERFSAEFPKEGPSILRIQQVVRGDSAAYFCASSPRTSGGTDTQYFGPGTRLTVL.